This TCR beta chain emerged from a study of blood T cell repertoires in COVID-19. On the study more broadly: Both acute and convalescent COVID-19 samples were obtained from the United States, Italy and Spain. In each case, the material was cDNA or gDNA derived from T cells, B-cell-depleted T cells, or PBMCs.

Original analysis: Using reference gene primer amplification, nucleated cell counts were estimated. The table came from immunoSEQ multiplex PCR; TCRdb's copy has only in-frame clones and leaves some out. V, J and clone size are those of that table, while D and trimming were read from the DNA. The sample lists hundreds of thousands of clones; 70% to 90% were seen once. The CDR3 totals 13 residues. The germline CDR1 and CDR2 sequences are MNHNY and SVGAGI (reference sequence). The V gene lost 0 bases and the J gene lost 8 bases, with 10 bases spanning the gap. The chain joins TRBV6-6 to TRBJ1-1; no clear D gene. Sample: peripheral blood. This clonotype was obtained from a woman in her twenties or thirties with active or convalescent COVID-19. CDR3 DNA: TGTGCCAGCAGTTACTCGTTCCAGAAAGAAGCTTTCTTT. It translates to CASSYSFQKEAFF.